This section outlines one T cell receptor beta chain sequence together with its context. Its antigen is still unknown. Germline V CDR1 and CDR2: SGHDT, YYEEEE. V was pared by 4 bases and J by 5 bases, with 3 bases of the junction left unmatched. The CDR3 covers 12 residues. TCRdb re-called the reads through MiXCR, storing one row per CDR3 protein. Here the sample spans roughly 630,000 distinct CDR3 sequences, roughly 26% being singletons. This entry belongs to a study of T cell repertoires in cytomegalovirus infection. Study at large: Public TCR beta signatures marked donors with CMV infection and the matching HLA.

Study results and caveats: There were carriers of CMV plus the relevant HLA, and cumulative public TCR beta family frequency identified them. Dominating the ex vivo response were HLA-C-restricted CMV-specific TCR beta clonotypes.

The sequencing sample was made of CD8+ T cells from PBMCs. The gene calls are TRBV5-6 and TRBJ2-7; 7 bases align to TRBD1. The origin of this receptor is a human donor in good health (CMV status not recorded). Some clones in this sample may be carry-over from other donors' samples. This CDR3 reads CASSVTGNEQYV. CDR3 coding DNA: TGTGCCAGCAGCGTGACAGGGAACGAGCAGTACGTC.